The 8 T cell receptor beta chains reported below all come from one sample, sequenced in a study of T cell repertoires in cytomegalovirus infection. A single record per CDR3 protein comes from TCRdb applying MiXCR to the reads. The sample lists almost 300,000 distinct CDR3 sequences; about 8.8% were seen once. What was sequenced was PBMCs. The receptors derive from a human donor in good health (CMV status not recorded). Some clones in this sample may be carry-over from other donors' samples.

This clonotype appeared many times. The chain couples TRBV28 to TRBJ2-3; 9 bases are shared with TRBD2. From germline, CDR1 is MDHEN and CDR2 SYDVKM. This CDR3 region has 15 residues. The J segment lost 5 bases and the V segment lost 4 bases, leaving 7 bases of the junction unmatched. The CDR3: CASSSPAGGQDTQYF. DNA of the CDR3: TGTGCCAGCAGTTCCCCGGCGGGGGGGCAAGATACGCAGTATTTT.

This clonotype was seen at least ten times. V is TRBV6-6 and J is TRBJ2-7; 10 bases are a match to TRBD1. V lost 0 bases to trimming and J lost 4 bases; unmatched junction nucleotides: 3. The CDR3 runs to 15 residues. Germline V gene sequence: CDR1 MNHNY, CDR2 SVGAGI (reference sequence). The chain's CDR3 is CASSYSGQGGYEQYF. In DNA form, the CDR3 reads TGTGCCAGCAGTTACTCAGGACAGGGGGGTTACGAGCAGTACTTC.

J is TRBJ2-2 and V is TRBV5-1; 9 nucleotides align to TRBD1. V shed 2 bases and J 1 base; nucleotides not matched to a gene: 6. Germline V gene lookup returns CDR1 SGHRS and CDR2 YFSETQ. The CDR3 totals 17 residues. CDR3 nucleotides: TGCGCCAGCAGCTTATGGACAGGGGCTGGGAACACCGGGGAGCTGTTTTTT. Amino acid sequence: CASSLWTGAGNTGELFF.

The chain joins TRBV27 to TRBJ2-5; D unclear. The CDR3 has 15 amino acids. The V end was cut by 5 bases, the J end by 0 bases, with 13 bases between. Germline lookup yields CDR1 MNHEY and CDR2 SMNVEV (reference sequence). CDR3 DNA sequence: TGTGCCAGCAGTCCACCCGACGGGCACCAAGAGACCCAGTACTTC. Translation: CASSPPDGHQETQYF.

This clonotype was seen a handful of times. CDR3 nucleotides: TGTGCCAGCAGCTCCTGGAGCGGATCAAACACCGGGGAGCTGTTTTTT. Its translation: CASSSWSGSNTGELFF. The chain is built from TRBV7-9 and TRBJ2-2, with a tentative D call TRBD2 (5 bases). Germline assignment: CDR1 SEHNR and CDR2 FQNEAQ (reference sequence). With 4 bases removed from V and 2 bases from J, the gap between germline ends came to 14 bases. The CDR3 is 16 residues long.

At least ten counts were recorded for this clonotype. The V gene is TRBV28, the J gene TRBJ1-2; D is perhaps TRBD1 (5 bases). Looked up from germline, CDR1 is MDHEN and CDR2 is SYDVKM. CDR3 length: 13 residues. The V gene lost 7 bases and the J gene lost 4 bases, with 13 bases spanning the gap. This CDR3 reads CASTPQGPYGYTF. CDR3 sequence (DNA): TGTGCCAGCACCCCCCAGGGCCCCTATGGCTACACCTTC.

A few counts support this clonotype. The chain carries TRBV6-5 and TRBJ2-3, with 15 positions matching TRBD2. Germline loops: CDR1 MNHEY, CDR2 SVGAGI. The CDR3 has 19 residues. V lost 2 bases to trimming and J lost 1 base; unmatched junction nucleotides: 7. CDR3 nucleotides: TGTGCCAGCAGTTACGCCGGACTAGCGGGGGGGCCTGGCACAGATACGCAGTATTTT. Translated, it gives CASSYAGLAGGPGTDTQYF.

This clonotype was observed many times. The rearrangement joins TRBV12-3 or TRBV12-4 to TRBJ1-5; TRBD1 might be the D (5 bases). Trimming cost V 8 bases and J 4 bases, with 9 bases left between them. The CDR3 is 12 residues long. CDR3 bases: TGTGCCAGCTCAGAGGGGAATCAGCCCCAGCATTTT. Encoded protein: CASSEGNQPQHF.